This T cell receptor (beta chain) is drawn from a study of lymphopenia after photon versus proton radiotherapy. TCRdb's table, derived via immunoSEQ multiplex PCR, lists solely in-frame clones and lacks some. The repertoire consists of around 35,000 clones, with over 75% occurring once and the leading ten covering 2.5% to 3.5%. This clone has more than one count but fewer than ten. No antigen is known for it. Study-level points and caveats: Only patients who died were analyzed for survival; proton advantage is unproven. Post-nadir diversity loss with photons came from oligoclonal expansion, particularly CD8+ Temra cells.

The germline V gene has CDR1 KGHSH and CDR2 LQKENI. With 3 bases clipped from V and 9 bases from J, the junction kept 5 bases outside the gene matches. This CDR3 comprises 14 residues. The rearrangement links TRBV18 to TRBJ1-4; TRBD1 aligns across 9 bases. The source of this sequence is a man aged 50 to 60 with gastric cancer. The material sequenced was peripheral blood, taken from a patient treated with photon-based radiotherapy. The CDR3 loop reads CASSPGDRVQKLFF. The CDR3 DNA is TGTGCCAGCTCACCCGGGGACAGGGTGCAAAAACTGTTTTTT.